This T cell receptor beta chain was documented in a study of beta chain features in type 1 diabetes. Study-wide results and limits: It was not settled here whether HLA type affects TCRB rearrangement.

A word on this clone: The target antigen is unknown.

The length of the CDR3 is 15 residues. The germline V gene encodes CDR1 SQVTM and CDR2 ANQGSEA. Trimming stripped 1 base from V and 0 bases from J, with 10 bases between. Sequencing targeted expressed TCRB transcripts, as all isolated RNA had been reverse transcribed. Measured with immunoSEQ multiplex PCR; TCRdb has only the in-frame clones, and not every one. The profile shows roughly 610,000 clones, around 15% of them singletons. Sequencing used naive CD4+ T cells from blood. The receptor's source is a young man in good health. The chain combines TRBV29-1 with TRBJ1-3; D gene ambiguous. The CDR3 DNA follows: TGCAGCGTTGAAGGGGTCCGATTCTCTGGAAACACCATATATTTT. Protein: CSVEGVRFSGNTIYF. The whole variable domain, remainder taken from reference TRBV29-1 and TRBJ1-3, is SAVISQKPSRDICQRGTSLTIQCQVDSQVTMMFWYRQQPGQSLTLIATANQGSEATYESGFVIDKFPISRPNLTFSTLTVSNMSPEDSSIYLCSVEGVRFSGNTIYFGEGSWLTVV.